The TCR beta chain under discussion was sequenced for a study of blood T cells in healthy people across ages. With a J-beta primer mix and a sample-barcoded 5' primer, a second PCR ran about 7 to 11 cycles. TCRdb reanalysed the 5' RACE reads using MiXCR and keeps one entry per CDR3 protein. The table includes about 780,000 distinct CDR3 sequences, about 42% detected once. Germline assignment: CDR1 SGHVS and CDR2 FNYEAQ. The CDR3 extends over 15 amino acids. Trimming removed 5 bases at V and 7 bases at J, with 17 bases between. The J gene is TRBJ2-2, the V gene TRBV7-6, with D possibly matching TRBD1 (5 bases). The TCR comes from a man aged 80 or over in good health. The specimen sequenced was blood. DNA for the CDR3: TGTGCCAGCAGCCTTAACGGGCAGGGCCTCGGGGAGCTGTTTTTT. Its protein is CASSLNGQGLGELFF.